These 3 T cell receptor beta chains share one sample of origin, sequenced in a study of radiotherapy plus CTLA-4 blockade in lung cancer. Sequencing used immunoSEQ multiplex PCR; TCRdb keeps in-frame clones, though not all of them. In the table there are 90,000 to 100,000 clones, 65% to 75% of which are singletons. Material: peripheral blood, obtained from a patient treated with radiotherapy plus ipilimumab. The receptors derive from a human donor with non-small cell lung cancer who had a partial response to radiotherapy plus ipilimumab. Some clones in this sample may be carry-over from other donors' samples.

The genes are TRBV5-4 and TRBJ2-1; possible D gene TRBD2, 7 bases. The germline CDR1 and CDR2 sequences are SGHNT and YYREEE (reference sequence). The CDR3 extends over 15 amino acids. With 2 bases removed from V and 1 base from J, the gap between germline ends came to 10 bases. The CDR3 bases are TGTGCCAGCAGCTTAGGGGGGGGGTCCTACAATGAGCAGTTCTTC. Its protein product is CASSLGGGSYNEQFF.

V is TRBV18 and J is TRBJ1-5, with 8 positions matching TRBD1. Germline CDR1 reads KGHSH; CDR2 reads LQKENI. The ends lost 4 bases at V and 4 bases at J; junction bases unmatched: 3. This CDR3 is 14 amino acids long. For the CDR3, the DNA is TGTGCCAGCTCACAGGACAGGGTAAATCAGCCCCAGCATTTT. Protein sequence: CASSQDRVNQPQHF.

This clone has just one count. The CDR3 loop reads CASTPRHLSYNEQFF. The CDR3 DNA sequence: TGTGCCAGCACTCCCAGACATCTTTCCTACAATGAGCAGTTCTTC. The chain recombines TRBV7-8 with TRBJ2-1; D not resolved. CDR1 is SGHVS, CDR2 FQNEAQ, per germline. This CDR3 is built from 15 residues. Trimming left V 7 bases short and J 1 base short, with 14 bases between.